The sequence of this TCR beta chain was determined in a study of TIL therapy for anti-PD-1-resistant metastatic lung cancer. At the level of the study: Tumor harvest preceded PD-1/PD-L1 blockade, followed by nivolumab treatment. Median patient age was about 56, ranging roughly 38-75 years.

Sample time point: pre-treatment sample, taken before nivolumab and TIL therapy. This was the immunoSEQ v3 assay. Only in-frame clones appear in the TCRdb table, and some are missing; sequencing was by immunoSEQ multiplex PCR. This table holds about 36,000 clones, over 70% found once. The germline CDR1 and CDR2 sequences are MNHNY and SVGAGI (reference sequence). Trimming cost V 8 bases and J 1 base, with 17 bases left between them. The CDR3 runs 15 residues. The clonotype was recovered from a person aged 25 to 85 with non-small cell lung cancer. Specimen: blood, collected at baseline. The chain has TRBV6-6 and TRBJ1-2; perhaps TRBD1 as D (5 bases). CDR3 residues: CASGSPGRSNYGYTF. The CDR3 coding sequence is TGTGCCAGCGGATCCCCGGGACGGAGTAACTATGGCTACACCTTC.